These T cell receptor beta chains were read from a single sample in a study of blood T cell repertoires in COVID-19. Sequenced by immunoSEQ multiplex PCR; TCRdb stores in-frame clones only, minus some. Of over 85,000 clones detected, about 85% appear once; the ten largest clones hold around 39%. Sample: peripheral blood. These TCRs come from an older man with acute or convalescent COVID-19. Both conserved end residues are part of each CDR3. Fields, in order: CDR3 DNA, CDR3 protein, D gene, V gene, clone size, J gene. D genes are given only for firm matches. Not all rows give a size; the values are once, few, many and, for expanded clones, a class.

DNA: TGTGCCACAAAAATGAGGGGGCGTCGAGATCAGCCCCAGCATTTT
CDR3: CATKMRGRRDQPQHF
D: TRBD1
V: TRBV28
size: -
J: TRBJ1-5

DNA: TGTGCCATCAGCCCCGGGGAGAACACCGGGGAGCTGTTTTTT
CDR3: CAISPGENTGELFF
D: -
V: TRBV10-3
size: -
J: TRBJ2-2

DNA: TGTGCCATCAGTGCGGGGGTCGGGAGCTACACCTTC
CDR3: CAISAGVGSYTF
D: -
V: TRBV10-3
size: few
J: TRBJ1-2

DNA: TGTGCCAGCAGCTTAGCGACAGGGTTGAGAAACACCATATATTTT
CDR3: CASSLATGLRNTIYF
D: TRBD1
V: TRBV7-6
size: few
J: TRBJ1-3

DNA: TGTGCCAGCAGCTTAGAAGCAGCGGGAGGAGAGACCCAGTACTTC
CDR3: CASSLEAAGGETQYF
D: TRBD2
V: TRBV7-8
size: -
J: TRBJ2-5

DNA: TGCGCCAGCAGCTTGGATTCTAGCGGGAGGGGGGAAGGAGAGACCCAGTACTTC
CDR3: CASSLDSSGRGEGETQYF
D: TRBD2
V: TRBV5-1
size: -
J: TRBJ2-5

DNA: TGTGCCAGCAGCTTGGGCGACTACGAGCAGTACTTC
CDR3: CASSLGDYEQYF
D: -
V: TRBV5-6
size: -
J: TRBJ2-7

DNA: TGTGCCAGCAGTTTGTCAGGGGTCGGTAACTATGGCTACACCTTC
CDR3: CASSLSGVGNYGYTF
D: -
V: TRBV28
size: few
J: TRBJ1-2

DNA: TGCGCCAGCAGCCCGGACAGGGGTGAAAAACTGTTTTTT
CDR3: CASSPDRGEKLFF
D: TRBD1
V: TRBV5-1
size: -
J: TRBJ1-4

DNA: TGTGCCAGCAGCGAAAGGCACCGGGACAGTTACAATGAGCAGTTCTTC
CDR3: CASSERHRDSYNEQFF
D: -
V: TRBV21-1
size: once
J: TRBJ2-1

DNA: TGTGCCAGCAGACATCTGACTAACACTGAAGCTTTCTTT
CDR3: CASRHLTNTEAFF
D: -
V: TRBV25-1
size: -
J: TRBJ1-1

DNA: TGTGCCAGCAGCGCAATGGGAGGGACAGGGGGCACTGAAGCTTTCTTT
CDR3: CASSAMGGTGGTEAFF
D: TRBD1
V: TRBV7-9
size: -
J: TRBJ1-1

DNA: TGTGCCAGCAGGGTAGGCGGGCGGGCGAACTACGAGCAGTACTTC
CDR3: CASRVGGRANYEQYF
D: -
V: TRBV6-5
size: -
J: TRBJ2-7

DNA: TGTGCCAGCAGCCCCCGCCGAGCGGGAAAGGTTTACGAGCAGTACTTC
CDR3: CASSPRRAGKVYEQYF
D: TRBD2
V: TRBV7-3
size: few
J: TRBJ2-7

DNA: TGTGCCAGCAGTCCTGGCGGGGGTACCACAGATACGCAGTATTTT
CDR3: CASSPGGGTTDTQYF
D: TRBD2
V: TRBV7-3
size: once
J: TRBJ2-3

DNA: TGTGCCAGCAGTTTAACAATCCGCGAGCAGTACTTC
CDR3: CASSLTIREQYF
D: -
V: TRBV12-3/TRBV12-4
size: -
J: TRBJ2-7

DNA: TGTGCCAGTAGTATACCGGGTATGAACACTGAAGCTTTCTTT
CDR3: CASSIPGMNTEAFF
D: -
V: TRBV19
size: -
J: TRBJ1-1

DNA: TGTGCCAGCAGCCCTGAGGGGGTTACGCAGTATTTT
CDR3: CASSPEGVTQYF
D: -
V: TRBV7-2
size: -
J: TRBJ2-3

DNA: TGCGCCAGCAGCCAGATATACTACGAGCAGTACTTC
CDR3: CASSQIYYEQYF
D: -
V: TRBV5-1
size: -
J: TRBJ2-7

DNA: TGTGCCAGCAGCGTAGAGGCGGGAAGCTCCTACGAGCAGTACTTC
CDR3: CASSVEAGSSYEQYF
D: -
V: TRBV9
size: -
J: TRBJ2-7

DNA: TGTGCCAGCAGCCATGATTGGCGACTATTTTCACCCCTCCACTTT
CDR3: CASSHDWRLFSPLHF
D: -
V: TRBV3-1/TRBV3-2
size: -
J: TRBJ1-6

DNA: TGTGCCAGCAGCTTAGGAGGCGGAGGAGGCTATGGCTACACCTTC
CDR3: CASSLGGGGGYGYTF
D: -
V: TRBV11-1
size: once
J: TRBJ1-2

DNA: TGTGCCAGCAGCGTAGCTGGGGCTCTGGAGCTGTTTTTT
CDR3: CASSVAGALELFF
D: -
V: TRBV9
size: -
J: TRBJ2-2

DNA: TGTGCCTGGAGCGGGGACAGGAACTATGGCTACACCTTC
CDR3: CAWSGDRNYGYTF
D: TRBD1
V: TRBV30
size: -
J: TRBJ1-2

DNA: TGCGCCAGCAGCCAAGAGGGCCGGGGGGGCTACGAGCAGTACTTC
CDR3: CASSQEGRGGYEQYF
D: TRBD2
V: TRBV4-3
size: -
J: TRBJ2-7

DNA: TGTGCCAGCAGTAGGACAGGGGGAAGTGAAAAACTGTTTTTT
CDR3: CASSRTGGSEKLFF
D: TRBD1
V: TRBV2
size: -
J: TRBJ1-4

DNA: TGTGCTAGCAGCTCCCAAAGACTAGCGGGGCAAGAGACCCAGTACTTC
CDR3: CASSSQRLAGQETQYF
D: TRBD2
V: TRBV7-7
size: -
J: TRBJ2-5

DNA: TGTGCCACCAGCAGAGACACCTACGAGCAGTACTTC
CDR3: CATSRDTYEQYF
D: -
V: TRBV15
size: -
J: TRBJ2-7

DNA: TGTGCCAGCTCCGGGACACTCCCCTACGAGCAGTACTTC
CDR3: CASSGTLPYEQYF
D: -
V: TRBV27
size: once
J: TRBJ2-7

DNA: TGTGCCAGCAGCTTTCAGGGACTAAACACAGATACGCAGTATTTT
CDR3: CASSFQGLNTDTQYF
D: TRBD2
V: TRBV7-3
size: -
J: TRBJ2-3

DNA: TGTGCCAGCAGCTTCGGCGGGAGGGAGACCCAGTACTTC
CDR3: CASSFGGRETQYF
D: TRBD2
V: TRBV7-2
size: -
J: TRBJ2-5

DNA: TGTGCCAGCAGTTCAGGGTGGGATGAGCAGTTCTTC
CDR3: CASSSGWDEQFF
D: -
V: TRBV28
size: few
J: TRBJ2-1

DNA: TGTGCCGCCAACCGGGGGGAAGGAGAGACCCAGTACTTC
CDR3: CAANRGEGETQYF
D: TRBD2
V: TRBV19
size: -
J: TRBJ2-5

DNA: TGTGCCAGCAGCCTTAGCGGGGACGGAGGAAACACCATATATTTT
CDR3: CASSLSGDGGNTIYF
D: -
V: TRBV7-2
size: few
J: TRBJ1-3

DNA: TGTGCCAGCAGCCAATCTGGGGCAGCAACTAATGAAAAACTGTTTTTT
CDR3: CASSQSGAATNEKLFF
D: -
V: TRBV3-1/TRBV3-2
size: -
J: TRBJ1-4

DNA: TGTGCCAGCAGTTTAAAGGGACAGGGGGCGACTGAAGCTTTCTTT
CDR3: CASSLKGQGATEAFF
D: TRBD1
V: TRBV28
size: few
J: TRBJ1-1

DNA: TGTGCCAGCAGCTTAAGGGGACAGGGATGGGGCACCGGGGAGCTGTTTTTT
CDR3: CASSLRGQGWGTGELFF
D: TRBD1
V: TRBV7-3
size: -
J: TRBJ2-2

DNA: TGTGCCAGCAGCTTAGGGGACAGGAGCACAGATACGCAGTATTTT
CDR3: CASSLGDRSTDTQYF
D: TRBD1
V: TRBV11-3
size: -
J: TRBJ2-3

DNA: TGCGCCAGCAGCCTACGACTAGCTTTCTCAGATACGCAGTATTTT
CDR3: CASSLRLAFSDTQYF
D: TRBD2
V: TRBV5-1
size: -
J: TRBJ2-3

DNA: TGCGCCAGCAGCTTGGGTTCTAGCGGCACAGATACGCAGTATTTT
CDR3: CASSLGSSGTDTQYF
D: -
V: TRBV5-1
size: once
J: TRBJ2-3

DNA: TGTGCCAGCAGCGCGACCCCGGACAGGGGGCGATCTGCTTTCTTT
CDR3: CASSATPDRGRSAFF
D: TRBD1
V: TRBV28
size: once
J: TRBJ1-1

DNA: TGTGCCAGCACACGGGACATAAATCAGCCCCAGCATTTT
CDR3: CASTRDINQPQHF
D: -
V: TRBV28
size: -
J: TRBJ1-5

DNA: TGTGCCAGTAGTATATCGGGGGGGGGCAATCAGCCCCAGCATTTT
CDR3: CASSISGGGNQPQHF
D: -
V: TRBV19
size: -
J: TRBJ1-5

DNA: TGCAGTGCTAGTAGCGGGAGGAATGAGCAGTTCTTC
CDR3: CSASSGRNEQFF
D: TRBD2
V: TRBV20-1
size: -
J: TRBJ2-1

DNA: TGTGCCAGCTCACCGATAGGCCCAGGGCTAGAAGCTTTCTTT
CDR3: CASSPIGPGLEAFF
D: -
V: TRBV18
size: -
J: TRBJ1-1

DNA: TGCAGCGTAGCCGGACTAGCGGGAGCCCCCCGGTCCAACAATGAGCAGTTCTTC
CDR3: CSVAGLAGAPRSNNEQFF
D: TRBD2
V: TRBV29-1
size: few
J: TRBJ2-1

DNA: TGTGCCTGGAGTGTCACAGGTGTTTATGGCTACACCTTC
CDR3: CAWSVTGVYGYTF
D: -
V: TRBV30
size: -
J: TRBJ1-2